Listed below are T cell receptor beta chains from one sample, sequenced in a study of OX40 agonist ivuxolimab in advanced cancers. The table came from immunoSEQ multiplex PCR; TCRdb's copy has only in-frame clones and leaves some out. The sample records 65,000 to 80,000 clones, approximately 90% being singletons. This sample comprised CD4+ or CD8+ T cells sorted from blood, obtained in a trial of the OX40 agonist ivuxolimab. These receptors all stem from an adult with an advanced solid tumor such as melanoma, head and neck, liver or kidney cancer. Both conserved end residues are part of each CDR3. D genes are given only for firm matches. Part of the rows lack a size; the others show once, few, many or a class for expanded clones.

D: TRBD2; J: TRBJ2-2; size: .; V: TRBV5-5; CDR3: CASSFGLASDTGELFF; DNA: TGTGCCAGCAGCTTTGGACTAGCGAGTGATACCGGGGAGCTGTTTTTT
D: .; J: TRBJ2-7; size: .; V: TRBV28; CDR3: CASSLSSWAEQSYEQYF; DNA: TGTGCCAGCAGTTTATCATCTTGGGCGGAGCAATCCTACGAGCAGTACTTC
D: .; J: TRBJ2-5; size: .; V: TRBV5-6; CDR3: CASSFSTRSPVETQYF; DNA: TGTGCCAGCAGCTTCTCAACGCGGAGCCCCGTGGAGACCCAGTACTTC
D: .; J: TRBJ1-5; size: .; V: TRBV2; CDR3: CASSDPPDFSNQPQHF; DNA: TGTGCCAGCAGTGATCCGCCAGACTTTAGCAATCAGCCCCAGCATTTT
D: .; J: TRBJ2-3; size: .; V: TRBV10-3; CDR3: CAISEGLSSTDTQYF; DNA: TGTGCCATCAGTGAAGGGCTATCTAGCACAGATACGCAGTATTTT
D: TRBD2; J: TRBJ2-5; size: .; V: TRBV5-6; CDR3: CASGRLAGEGETQYF; DNA: TGTGCCAGCGGCCGACTAGCGGGAGAGGGGGAGACCCAGTACTTC
D: TRBD1; J: TRBJ1-4; size: .; V: TRBV7-2; CDR3: CASSYRGEKLFF; DNA: TGTGCCAGCAGCTACAGGGGTGAAAAACTGTTTTTT
D: TRBD2; J: TRBJ2-7; size: .; V: TRBV10-3; CDR3: CAISKGLAGGIYEQYF; DNA: TGTGCCATCAGTAAGGGACTAGCGGGAGGTATTTACGAGCAGTACTTC
D: .; J: TRBJ2-3; size: once; V: TRBV18; CDR3: CASRVTDTQYF; DNA: TGTGCCAGCCGGGTGACAGATACGCAGTATTTT
D: .; J: TRBJ2-3; size: once; V: TRBV4-3; CDR3: CASSQDPGGGNTQYF; DNA: TGCGCCAGCAGCCAAGACCCCGGGGGTGGGAATACGCAGTATTTT
D: .; J: TRBJ1-1; size: once; V: TRBV27; CDR3: CASRFRGGTEAFF; DNA: TGTGCCAGCCGCTTTCGAGGCGGCACTGAAGCTTTCTTT
D: TRBD1; J: TRBJ1-4; size: once; V: TRBV28; CDR3: CASSLGTGRRNEKLFF; DNA: TGTGCCAGCAGTCTCGGGACAGGGAGAAGGAATGAAAAACTGTTTTTT
D: TRBD1; J: TRBJ1-1; size: .; V: TRBV7-2; CDR3: CASSPGGNTEAFF; DNA: TGTGCCAGCAGCCCAGGGGGCAACACTGAAGCTTTCTTT
D: .; J: TRBJ1-5; size: .; V: TRBV7-2; CDR3: CASSLIGGQPQHF; DNA: TGTGCCAGCAGTTTAATAGGAGGTCAGCCCCAGCATTTT
D: .; J: TRBJ2-3; size: .; V: TRBV10-3; CDR3: CAISESTNTQYF; DNA: TGTGCCATCAGTGAGTCTACGAATACGCAGTATTTT
D: TRBD1; J: TRBJ1-1; size: few; V: TRBV4-3; CDR3: CASSRDRDTEAFF; DNA: TGCGCCAGCAGCCGAGACAGGGACACTGAAGCTTTCTTT
D: TRBD1; J: TRBJ1-3; size: .; V: TRBV7-2; CDR3: CASSAQGFGGNTIYF; DNA: TGTGCCAGCAGCGCACAGGGGTTTGGTGGAAACACCATATATTTT
D: .; J: TRBJ1-4; size: .; V: TRBV19; CDR3: CASSREREKLFF; DNA: TGTGCCAGTAGTCGAGAGAGGGAAAAACTGTTTTTT
D: .; J: TRBJ2-7; size: .; V: TRBV18; CDR3: CASSPNLREQYF; DNA: TGTGCCAGCTCACCGAACTTGCGGGAGCAGTACTTC
D: TRBD1; J: TRBJ1-4; size: .; V: TRBV6-1; CDR3: CASNLDRASEKLFF; DNA: TGTGCCAGCAATCTGGACAGGGCGAGCGAAAAACTGTTTTTT
D: TRBD1; J: TRBJ2-5; size: .; V: TRBV29-1; CDR3: CSALTGGGETQYF; DNA: TGCAGCGCACTAACAGGGGGAGGAGAGACCCAGTACTTC
D: .; J: TRBJ1-1; size: once; V: TRBV11-2; CDR3: CASSLDGFLTAFF; DNA: TGTGCCAGCAGCTTAGATGGTTTTCTTACGGCTTTCTTT
D: .; J: TRBJ1-4; size: .; V: TRBV6-5; CDR3: CASRDTGKKLFF; DNA: TGTGCCAGCAGAGATACAGGGAAGAAACTGTTTTTT
D: .; J: TRBJ2-3; size: .; V: TRBV5-1; CDR3: CASSLAGDADTQYF; DNA: TGCGCCAGCAGCTTGGCGGGAGACGCAGATACGCAGTATTTT
D: .; J: TRBJ1-2; size: .; V: TRBV2; CDR3: CASSEVGSTIYGYTF; DNA: TGTGCCAGCAGTGAAGTCGGTTCTACGATTTATGGCTACACCTTC
D: .; J: TRBJ2-7; size: .; V: TRBV5-6; CDR3: CANSLGYVGLYEQYF; DNA: TGTGCCAACAGCTTGGGGTATGTGGGGCTATACGAGCAGTACTTC
D: TRBD2; J: TRBJ2-3; size: .; V: TRBV7-2; CDR3: CASTPGTSGWLSTDTQYF; DNA: TGTGCCAGCACCCCCGGGACTAGCGGGTGGCTTAGCACAGATACGCAGTATTTT
D: TRBD2; J: TRBJ2-3; size: .; V: TRBV11-2; CDR3: CASSPRTSGGDTQYF; DNA: TGTGCCAGCAGCCCCCGTACTAGCGGGGGAGATACGCAGTATTTT
D: .; J: TRBJ1-2; size: .; V: TRBV7-2; CDR3: CASSLAEGDSYTF; DNA: TGTGCCAGCAGCTTAGCGGAGGGAGACAGCTACACCTTC
D: TRBD2; J: TRBJ2-3; size: once; V: TRBV30; CDR3: CAWSVTRTSGIGMDTQYF; DNA: TGTGCCTGGAGTGTAACCCGGACTAGCGGGATAGGGATGGATACGCAGTATTTT
D: TRBD1; J: TRBJ2-7; size: .; V: TRBV19; CDR3: CASSTGTGYSYEQYF; DNA: TGTGCCAGTAGTACCGGGACAGGGTACTCCTACGAGCAGTACTTC
D: TRBD1; J: TRBJ1-3; size: .; V: TRBV7-2; CDR3: CASSFQGQGVYTIYF; DNA: TGTGCCAGCAGCTTTCAGGGGCAGGGGGTATACACCATATATTTT
D: TRBD2; J: TRBJ2-7; size: .; V: TRBV19; CDR3: CASSILAGPYEQYF; DNA: TGTGCCAGTAGTATCCTAGCGGGCCCCTACGAGCAGTACTTC
D: .; J: TRBJ1-1; size: .; V: TRBV28; CDR3: CASILSGANTEAFF; DNA: TGTGCCAGCATTCTGTCGGGGGCGAACACTGAAGCTTTCTTT
D: .; J: TRBJ2-5; size: .; V: TRBV4-3; CDR3: CASSQSDGTETQYF; DNA: TGCGCCAGCAGCCAATCGGACGGGACAGAGACCCAGTACTTC
D: TRBD1; J: TRBJ1-4; size: .; V: TRBV14; CDR3: CASSQDDRGGFNEKLFF; DNA: TGTGCCAGCAGCCAAGACGACAGGGGCGGTTTTAATGAAAAACTGTTTTTT
D: .; J: TRBJ2-1; size: .; V: TRBV21-1; CDR3: CASSNRLAYAYNEQFF; DNA: TGTGCCAGCAGCAACCGACTAGCCTACGCCTACAATGAGCAGTTCTTC
D: .; J: TRBJ2-7; size: .; V: TRBV27; CDR3: CASSLTLDRFSYEQYF; DNA: TGTGCCAGCAGTTTAACGCTCGACAGGTTCTCCTACGAGCAGTACTTC
D: TRBD2; J: TRBJ2-4; size: .; V: TRBV7-8; CDR3: CASSPATGGANIQYF; DNA: TGTGCCAGCAGCCCGGCGACGGGAGGGGCAAACATTCAGTACTTC
D: .; J: TRBJ1-5; size: .; V: TRBV10-2; CDR3: CASTAGTNQPQHF; DNA: TGCGCCAGCACCGCCGGGACCAATCAGCCCCAGCATTTT
D: .; J: TRBJ1-5; size: .; V: TRBV10-2; CDR3: CASSPGAQGRHF; DNA: TGCGCCAGCAGCCCCGGGGCCCAAGGACGGCATTTT
D: .; J: TRBJ1-3; size: .; V: TRBV10-2; CDR3: CASSVGETGNTIYF; DNA: TGCGCCAGCAGTGTAGGGGAAACTGGAAACACCATATATTTT
D: .; J: TRBJ1-2; size: .; V: TRBV28; CDR3: CASSLGRDYGYTF; DNA: TGTGCCAGCAGTTTGGGCAGGGACTATGGCTACACCTTC
D: .; J: TRBJ1-1; size: .; V: TRBV9; CDR3: CASSVGTGRRNTEAFF; DNA: TGTGCCAGCAGCGTAGGAACAGGACGTCGGAACACTGAAGCTTTCTTT
D: TRBD2; J: TRBJ2-2; size: .; V: TRBV5-4; CDR3: CASSFRSGRANTGELFF; DNA: TGTGCCAGCAGCTTTAGGAGCGGGAGGGCTAACACCGGGGAGCTGTTTTTT
D: .; J: TRBJ2-5; size: .; V: TRBV11-3; CDR3: CASSLGGGTQETQYF; DNA: TGTGCCAGCAGCTTAGGGGGGGGCACCCAAGAGACCCAGTACTTC
D: .; J: TRBJ2-7; size: .; V: TRBV11-2; CDR3: CASSPVKGISSYEQYF; DNA: TGTGCCAGCAGCCCCGTTAAGGGGATCAGCTCCTACGAGCAGTACTTC
D: .; J: TRBJ1-2; size: .; V: TRBV6-7; CDR3: CASSYDGGGNYGYTF; DNA: TGTGCCAGCAGTTACGATGGTGGGGGTAACTATGGCTACACCTTC
D: .; J: TRBJ2-2; size: .; V: TRBV5-1; CDR3: CASSLITGELFF; DNA: TGCGCCAGCAGCTTGATTACCGGGGAGCTGTTTTTT
D: .; J: TRBJ2-3; size: .; V: TRBV7-9; CDR3: CASSPARATDTQYF; DNA: TGTGCCAGCAGCCCCGCCCGCGCCACAGATACGCAGTATTTT
D: TRBD1; J: TRBJ1-2; size: .; V: TRBV2; CDR3: CASSLLGQGRSFGYTF; DNA: TGTGCCAGCAGCTTGTTGGGACAGGGACGATCTTTTGGCTACACCTTC
D: TRBD1; J: TRBJ2-1; size: .; V: TRBV11-2; CDR3: CASSLRGLTYNEQFF; DNA: TGTGCCAGCAGCCTCAGGGGGCTGACCTACAATGAGCAGTTCTTC
D: TRBD2; J: TRBJ2-1; size: .; V: TRBV6-1; CDR3: CASIGVAGVNEQFF; DNA: TGTGCCAGCATTGGGGTAGCGGGAGTAAATGAGCAGTTCTTC
D: .; J: TRBJ1-5; size: few; V: TRBV7-9; CDR3: CASSSSSIQGPQHF; DNA: TGTGCCAGCAGCTCCTCTTCCATCCAAGGGCCCCAGCATTTT